This T cell receptor beta chain was sequenced during a study of response to subunit inactivated influenza vaccine. Findings and limits, study-wide: The authors put forward the suggestion that each seasonal influenza vaccination may bring in only a limited number of new T cells.

This CDR3 has 16 residues. V was trimmed by 2 bases and J by 8 bases, leaving 19 bases between them. In this sample, this clonotype turned up a few times. Antigen unknown. Using its own MiXCR run on the RT-PCR reads, TCRdb lists one record per CDR3 protein. The sample yields hundreds of thousands of distinct CDR3 sequences, around 15% seen once. This clonotype was sampled from a man aged 50 to 60 who received an inactivated influenza vaccine. This chain connects TRBV12-3 or TRBV12-4 to TRBJ2-1, with D tentatively TRBD2 (7 bases). This specimen consisted of PBMCs from blood, obtained roughly 2 weeks before vaccination. CDR3 coding DNA: TGTGCCAGCAGTTTAAATGGGGGCGGGAGTAGAGATGAGCAGTTCTTC. It is translated as CASSLNGGGSRDEQFF.